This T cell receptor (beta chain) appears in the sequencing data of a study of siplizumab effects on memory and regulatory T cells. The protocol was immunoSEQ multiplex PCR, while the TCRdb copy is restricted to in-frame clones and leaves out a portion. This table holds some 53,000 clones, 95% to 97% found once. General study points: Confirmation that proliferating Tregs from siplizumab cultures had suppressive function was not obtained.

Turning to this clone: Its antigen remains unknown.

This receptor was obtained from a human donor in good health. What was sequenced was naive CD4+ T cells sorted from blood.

CDR3 coding DNA: TGTGCCAGCAGCCTCCGGGATCGCGGTCCAGATACGCAGTATTTT. It is translated as CASSLRDRGPDTQYF. The rearrangement links TRBV9 to TRBJ2-3; perhaps TRBD2 as D (5 bases). CDR3 length equals 15 residues. The germline V gene encodes CDR1 SGDLS and CDR2 YYNGEE. V was pared by 4 bases and J by 4 bases, with 16 bases between.